A single sample is the source of the 32 T cell receptor beta chains below, sequenced in a study of blood T cell repertoires in COVID-19. Assay used: immunoSEQ multiplex PCR; TCRdb lists only in-frame clones, some missing. The table lists 210,000 or so clones, around nine tenths of them singletons. The sequencing input was peripheral blood. These receptors all come from a man aged 35 to 55 with acute or convalescent COVID-19.

This chain links TRBV30 with TRBJ2-1; TRBD2 matches 8 bases. The trim removed 1 base at V and 4 bases at J, leaving 6 bases unmatched. CDR1 is GTSNPN and CDR2 is SVGIG in the germline V gene (reference sequence). The CDR3 extends over 15 amino acids. The CDR3 region has the DNA TGTGCCTGGAGTGCCCGACTAGCGCGTTACAATGAGCAGTTCTTC. It yields the protein CAWSARLARYNEQFF.

The V gene is TRBV27, the J gene TRBJ2-2; a weak D match, TRBD2 (6 bases). There are 14 residues in the CDR3. CDR1 is MNHEY and CDR2 is SMNVEV in the germline V gene (reference sequence). V was clipped by 6 bases and J by 6 bases, with 14 bases between them. CDR3 nucleotide sequence: TGTGCCAGCAGGTTCGGGCGGGGCCCCGGGGAGCTGTTTTTT. This gives the protein CASRFGRGPGELFF.

This clone was recorded only once. The CDR3 bases are TGTGCCAGCAGTGGGTGGACAGGGTCGAAAAACATTCAGTACTTC. This encodes CASSGWTGSKNIQYF. The chain uses TRBV27 and TRBJ2-4, with 8 bases identical to TRBD1. The CDR3 is 15 amino acids. The V and J ends lost 5 bases and 4 bases, in that order; junction bases with no gene match: 7. The germline V gene has CDR1 MNHEY and CDR2 SMNVEV (reference sequence).

This rearrangement joins TRBV15 to TRBJ1-6; TRBD1 is a possible D gene (6 bases). This CDR3 has 16 residues. The germline V and J ends were trimmed by 6 bases and 0 bases, with 12 bases remaining between them. The germline CDR1 and CDR2 sequences are LNHNV and YYDKDF (reference sequence). CDR3 nucleotides: TGTGCCACCAGACCTGACAGGAGCTCCTATAATTCACCCCTCCACTTT. Protein sequence: CATRPDRSSYNSPLHF.

The CDR3 is CASSVGTGTNTEAFF. The CDR3 nucleotides are TGTGCCAGCAGCGTTGGGACAGGGACGAACACTGAAGCTTTCTTT. J is TRBJ1-1 and V is TRBV9; 9 positions agree with TRBD1. This CDR3 contains 15 residues. The ends lost 2 bases at V and 1 base at J; junction bases unmatched: 3. Germline V gene sequence: CDR1 SGDLS, CDR2 YYNGEE.

The chain is built from TRBV6-6 and TRBJ1-1; a weak D match, TRBD1 (6 bases). With 5 bases removed from V and 4 bases from J, the gap between germline ends came to 17 bases. In germline, CDR1 is MNHNY, CDR2 SVGAGI (reference sequence). This CDR3 is 15 amino acids long. The DNA of the CDR3 is TGTGCCAGCAGTGCCCCAGGGGTAGAGTTCACTGAAGCTTTCTTT. Translated: CASSAPGVEFTEAFF.

The chain carries TRBV7-2 and TRBJ1-2; 9 nucleotides match TRBD1. Trimming cost V 3 bases and J 6 bases; bases outside gene matches: 2. CDR3 length: 13 residues. Germline V lookup: CDR1 SGHTA, CDR2 FQGNSA. CDR3 DNA: TGTGCCAGCAGCTTTGGGACAGGGAATGGCTACACCTTC. It codes for CASSFGTGNGYTF.

The rearrangement links TRBV20-1 to TRBJ2-5, with 7 bases aligning to TRBD2. The CDR3 is 11 amino acids. The germline V gene encodes CDR1 DFQATT and CDR2 SNEGSKA (reference sequence). Losses at the gene ends were 8 bases for V and 5 bases for J; bases not matched to a gene: 5. This chain's CDR3 is CSTGGGETQYF. In DNA form, the CDR3 reads TGCAGTACGGGGGGTGGGGAGACCCAGTACTTC.

The rearrangement links TRBV11-3 to TRBJ2-2, with TRBD2 as a possible D gene (5 bases). This CDR3 spans 16 amino acids. The germline V and J ends were trimmed by 5 bases and 5 bases, with 18 bases remaining between them. Germline lookup yields CDR1 SGHNT and CDR2 YENEEA. CDR3 sequence reads: CASSLPEGTGTGELFF. The DNA of the CDR3 is TGTGCCAGCAGCCTCCCAGAGGGCACGGGTACCGGGGAGCTGTTTTTT.

Only one count was recorded for this clone. This chain connects TRBV5-1 to TRBJ2-7; D is possibly TRBD1 (6 bases). From germline, CDR1 is SGHRS and CDR2 YFSETQ. The V and J ends lost 0 bases and 6 bases respectively, with 13 bases between them. CDR3 length: 14 residues. The CDR3 DNA reads TGCGCCAGCAGCTTGGAACAGGGAAGTAGCGAGCAGTACTTC. It is translated as CASSLEQGSSEQYF.

V is TRBV2 and J is TRBJ2-2; D unresolved. This CDR3 has 15 amino acids. CDR1 and CDR2 (germline): SNHLY, FYNNEI. Trimming pared 0 bases from V and 1 base from J, leaving 6 bases between. The CDR3 sequence is CASSEAPQNTGELFF. CDR3 bases: TGTGCCAGCAGTGAAGCGCCACAGAACACCGGGGAGCTGTTTTTT.

The chain links TRBV25-1 to TRBJ1-3; D is perhaps TRBD1 (6 bases). This CDR3 has 15 amino acids. Between the trimmed V and J ends, which lost 6 bases and 4 bases, there was a span of 16 bases. Germline lookup yields CDR1 MGHDK and CDR2 SYGVNS. The CDR3 nucleotides are TGTGCCAGCAGCCTGTCAGGGGTACTAGGAAACACCATATATTTT. It yields the protein CASSLSGVLGNTIYF. The variable domain in full, with the rest retrieved from reference TRBV25-1 and TRBJ1-3, is EADIYQTPRYLVIGTGKKITLECSQTMGHDKMYWYQQDPGMELHLIHYSYGVNSTEKGDLSSESTVSRIRTEHFPLTLESARPSHTSQYLCASSLSGVLGNTIYFGEGSWLTVV.

This clone was detected a few times. This rearrangement joins TRBV5-1 to TRBJ1-1, with D hard to call. Germline CDR1 reads SGHRS; CDR2 reads YFSETQ. V was clipped by 2 bases and J by 5 bases, with 16 bases between them. There are 15 residues in the CDR3. The CDR3 bases are TGCGCCAGCAGCTTTAGTACGGGAGGATATACTGAAGCTTTCTTT. Translation gives CASSFSTGGYTEAFF.

The chain joins TRBV28 to TRBJ1-4, with D possibly being TRBD1 (5 bases). The V gene lost 7 bases and the J gene lost 6 bases, with 15 bases spanning the gap. Germline CDR1 reads MDHEN; CDR2 reads SYDVKM. The CDR3 has 14 residues. The CDR3: CASTAGQGYEKLFF. The CDR3 nucleotides read TGTGCCAGCACCGCCGGTCAGGGTTATGAAAAACTGTTTTTT.

This chain uses TRBV6-1 with TRBJ1-1; TRBD1 is a possible D gene (5 bases). V lost 2 bases to trimming and J lost 7 bases, with 20 bases between them. Germline CDR1 MNHNS, CDR2 SASEGT. The CDR3 is made up of 16 amino acids. CDR3 sequence (DNA): TGTGCCAGCAGTGAATTCATGGTGGGGCAGCCGCTTGAAGCTTTCTTT. Its protein product is CASSEFMVGQPLEAFF.

V is TRBV7-2 and J is TRBJ2-7, with D possibly TRBD2 on 7 matching bases. Germline loops: CDR1 SGHTA, CDR2 FQGNSA. The CDR3 is made up of 15 amino acids. V gave up 0 bases and J gave up 3 bases, with 12 bases separating them. The CDR3 region has the DNA TGTGCCAGCAGCTTAGCGGCGGGGGCAAGCTACGAGCAGTACTTC. It yields the protein CASSLAAGASYEQYF.

CDR3: CASSRQMNTEAFF. CDR3 in DNA: TGTGCCAGCAGCCGACAGATGAACACTGAAGCTTTCTTT. V usage is TRBV14 and J usage is TRBJ1-1; TRBD1 might be the D (5 bases). Trimming shortened V by 4 bases and J by 0 bases, and 6 bases separated the two germline ends. CDR1 SGHDN and CDR2 FVKESK come from the germline V gene. This CDR3 is 13 amino acids long.

This clone has just one count. The genes are TRBV27 and TRBJ1-6; the match to TRBD1 covers 10 bases. After removal of 3 bases from V and 9 bases from J, the junction contained 2 bases not matched to a gene. CDR1 is MNHEY and CDR2 is SMNVEV in the germline V gene (reference sequence). The CDR3 loop spans 14 amino acids. This chain's CDR3 is CASSFRTGGSPLHF. CDR3 sequence (DNA): TGTGCCAGCAGTTTTAGGACAGGGGGTTCACCCCTCCACTTT.

The chain couples TRBV4-2 to TRBJ1-4, with TRBD1 identical over 8 bases. The germline V gene has CDR1 LGHNA and CDR2 YNFKEQ. CDR3 length: 15 residues. V lost 4 bases and J lost 8; bases outside the gene matches: 9. The CDR3 DNA follows: TGTGCCAGCAGCCTTTCCGGGACAGGAGGGGAAAAACTGTTTTTT. Its protein product is CASSLSGTGGEKLFF.

V is TRBV6-6 and J is TRBJ2-1; TRBD2 might be the D (7 bases). Trimming took off 6 bases at V and 10 bases at J, with 19 bases between the two ends. This CDR3 contains 14 residues. Per the germline V gene, CDR1 is MNHNY and CDR2 is SVGAGI (reference sequence). The CDR3 sequence is CASRNGGPGEEQFF. CDR3 coding DNA: TGTGCCAGCAGGAACGGGGGGCCGGGTGAGGAGCAGTTCTTC.

This clone showed up just a few times. V gene TRBV7-8 combines with J gene TRBJ1-1, with 9 bases aligning to TRBD1. CDR3 length equals 14 residues. Germline values: CDR1 SGHVS, CDR2 FQNEAQ. V lost 10 bases, J lost 7 bases, and 13 bases stayed unmatched. Written as DNA, the CDR3 is TGTGCCACACTCGCCGGGACAGGGAAAGATGAAGCTTTCTTT. It codes for CATLAGTGKDEAFF.

The chain carries TRBV19 and TRBJ2-5, with a possible D match to TRBD2 (5 bases). Germline V gene data show CDR1 as LNHDA and CDR2 as SQIVND (reference sequence). The germline V and J ends were trimmed by 6 bases and 1 base, with 12 bases remaining between them. This CDR3 spans 14 amino acids. CDR3 bases: TGTGCCAGTAGCCGAGGACGGGGCCAAGAGACCCAGTACTTC. The encoded protein is CASSRGRGQETQYF.

This sequence joins TRBV30 and TRBJ1-5; D possibly corresponds to TRBD1 (5 bases). V dropped 0 bases and J dropped 3 bases, with 9 bases sitting between them. CDR3 size: 14 residues. Germline V CDR1 and CDR2: GTSNPN, SVGIG (reference sequence). The CDR3 coding sequence is TGTGCCTGGAGTGTACGACAGATCAATCAGCCCCAGCATTTT. Its translation is CAWSVRQINQPQHF.

The chain employs TRBV10-2 and TRBJ2-1, with D possibly matching TRBD2 (7 bases). The germline gives CDR1 WSHSY, CDR2 SAAADI. This CDR3 has 16 residues. V was pared by 3 bases and J by 1 base, with 13 bases between. In DNA, the CDR3 is TGCGCCAGCAGTGACGTCGGGGGGCCTTCCTACAATGAGCAGTTCTTC. Translating it yields CASSDVGGPSYNEQFF.

CDR3 residues: CSARARQGQYF. Here the CDR3 DNA reads TGCAGTGCTAGAGCAAGGCAGGGACAGTACTTC. The chain couples TRBV20-1 to TRBJ2-5; D possibly corresponds to TRBD1 (5 bases). Trimming cost V 1 base and J 11 bases, with 11 bases left between them. The CDR3 totals 11 residues. CDR1 is DFQATT and CDR2 is SNEGSKA in the germline V gene (reference sequence).

This sequence joins TRBV6-5 and TRBJ1-1; 9 nucleotides align to TRBD1. This CDR3 has 15 residues. V lost 4 bases, J lost 1 base, and 4 bases stayed unmatched. Germline-derived CDR1 and CDR2 are MNHEY and SVGAGI. This CDR3 is CASSSDRGWNTEAFF. The CDR3 DNA follows: TGTGCCAGCAGTTCGGACAGGGGCTGGAACACTGAAGCTTTCTTT.

The rearrangement joins TRBV27 to TRBJ1-5, with D possibly TRBD1 on 6 matching bases. CDR1 is MNHEY, CDR2 SMNVEV, per germline (reference sequence). V was clipped by 5 bases and J by 4 bases, with 15 bases between them. There are 15 residues in the CDR3. The CDR3 loop reads CASSVGTYANQPQHF. CDR3 sequence (DNA): TGTGCCAGCAGTGTCGGGACATATGCGAATCAGCCCCAGCATTTT.

This clone has a handful of counts. The rearrangement uses TRBV30 and TRBJ1-4; possibly TRBD1 for D (6 bases). Per germline, CDR1 GTSNPN and CDR2 SVGIG (reference sequence). This CDR3 contains 16 residues. Trimming cost V 3 bases and J 4 bases, with 18 bases left between them. Written as DNA, the CDR3 is TGTGCCTGGAGGGCAACAGACAGGCAGTATAATGAAAAACTGTTTTTT. Protein sequence: CAWRATDRQYNEKLFF.

A single count supports this clone. The chain combines TRBV6-6 with TRBJ1-1; D perhaps matches TRBD1 (6 bases). This CDR3 region has 12 residues. The germline gives CDR1 MNHNY, CDR2 SVGAGI (reference sequence). V shed 6 bases and J shed 6 bases, with 11 bases lying between them. This chain's CDR3 is CASSLQGAEAFF. DNA for the CDR3: TGTGCCAGCAGCCTACAGGGTGCTGAAGCTTTCTTT.

The chain recombines TRBV19 with TRBJ1-2; D unclear. Germline CDR1 is LNHDA and CDR2 is SQIVND (reference sequence). Trimming left V 3 bases short and J 4 bases short, with 12 bases between. CDR3 length: 14 amino acids. CDR3 amino acids: CASSIGRGFYGYTF. The CDR3 nucleotides read TGTGCCAGTAGTATTGGTCGGGGATTCTATGGCTACACCTTC.

The chain uses TRBV6-1 and TRBJ1-5; the D gene is possibly TRBD1 (6 bases). With 3 bases removed from V and 5 bases from J, the gap between germline ends came to 14 bases. The CDR3 extends over 15 amino acids. Germline V gene lookup returns CDR1 MNHNS and CDR2 SASEGT. The CDR3 region is CASSERGRGDQPQHF. The CDR3 bases are TGTGCCAGCAGTGAGCGTGGCAGGGGTGATCAGCCCCAGCATTTT.

The chain couples TRBV19 to TRBJ2-1; D is perhaps TRBD2 (6 bases). V was trimmed by 3 bases and J by 4 bases, leaving 13 bases between them. This CDR3 is 15 amino acids long. From germline, CDR1 is LNHDA and CDR2 SQIVND (reference sequence). The CDR3 is CASSIGQGGYNEQFF. The CDR3 nucleotides are TGTGCCAGTAGTATTGGCCAGGGAGGTTACAATGAGCAGTTCTTC.